The TCR beta chain described here comes from a study of blood T cell repertoires in COVID-19. Generated by immunoSEQ multiplex PCR, the TCRdb table keeps only in-frame clones and is missing some. The sample holds approximately 170,000 clones, around 82% seen once. The clonotype originates from a man aged 40-49 years who had recovered from COVID-19. The sequencing sample was made of PBMCs or T cells enriched from blood (not recorded which).

The CDR3 is CASSVEGAAGSPLHF. As DNA, the CDR3 is TGTGCCAGCAGCGTAGAAGGGGCCGCGGGATCACCCCTCCACTTT. V and J are TRBV9 and TRBJ1-6, with D possibly TRBD1 on 5 matching bases. V was cut by 0 bases and J by 10 bases, with 14 bases left in between. Germline V gives CDR1 SGDLS, CDR2 YYNGEE. The CDR3 sequence is 15 residues long. The entire variable domain, with the rest obtained from reference TRBV9 and TRBJ1-6, is as follows: DSGVTQTPKHLITATGQRVTLRCSPRSGDLSVYWYQQSLDQGLQFLIQYYNGEERAKGNILERFSAQQFPDLHSELNLSSLELGDSALYFCASSVEGAAGSPLHFGNGTRLTVT.